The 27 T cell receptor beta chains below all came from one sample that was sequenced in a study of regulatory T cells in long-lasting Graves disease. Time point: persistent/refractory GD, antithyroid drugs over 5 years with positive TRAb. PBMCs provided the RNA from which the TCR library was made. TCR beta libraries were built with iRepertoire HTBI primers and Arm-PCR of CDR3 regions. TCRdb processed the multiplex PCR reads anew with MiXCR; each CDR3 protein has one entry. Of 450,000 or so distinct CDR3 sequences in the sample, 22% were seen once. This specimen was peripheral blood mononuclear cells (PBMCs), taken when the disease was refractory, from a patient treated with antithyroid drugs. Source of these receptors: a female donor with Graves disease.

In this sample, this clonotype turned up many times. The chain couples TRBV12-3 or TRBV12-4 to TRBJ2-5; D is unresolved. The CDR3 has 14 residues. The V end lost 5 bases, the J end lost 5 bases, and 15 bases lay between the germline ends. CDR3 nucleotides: TGTGCCAGCAGTCTCCCGCGTCCTGGCGAGACCCAGTACTTC. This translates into CASSLPRPGETQYF.

CDR3: CAISDTGDNQPQHF. CDR3 sequence (DNA): TGTGCCATCAGCGATACAGGGGACAATCAGCCCCAGCATTTT. The V call is TRBV10-3, the J call TRBJ1-5, with 7 bases fitting TRBD1. Trimming took 6 bases from V and 3 from J; bases not matched to a gene: 5. The germline CDR1 and CDR2 sequences are ENHRY and SYGVKD. The CDR3 totals 14 residues.

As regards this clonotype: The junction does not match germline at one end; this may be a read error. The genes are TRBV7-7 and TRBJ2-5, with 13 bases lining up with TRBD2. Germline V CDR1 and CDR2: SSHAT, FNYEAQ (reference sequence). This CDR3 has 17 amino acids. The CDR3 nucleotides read TGTGCTAGCAGCTTATATCGGACTAGCGGGAGTAGGGAGACCCAGTACTTC. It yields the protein CASSLYRTSGSRETQYF.

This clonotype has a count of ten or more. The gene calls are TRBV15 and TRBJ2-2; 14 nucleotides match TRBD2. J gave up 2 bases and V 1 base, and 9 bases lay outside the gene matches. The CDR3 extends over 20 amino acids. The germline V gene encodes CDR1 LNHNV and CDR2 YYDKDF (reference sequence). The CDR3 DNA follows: TGTGCCACCAGCAGAGGGGGACTAGCGGGAGTCAATTTCAACACCGGGGAGCTGTTTTTT. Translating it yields CATSRGGLAGVNFNTGELFF.

CDR3 residues: CASSLTDQGSLTDTQYF. For the CDR3, the DNA is TGTGCCAGCAGCTTAACGGATCAGGGATCCCTCACAGATACGCAGTATTTT. The chain recombines TRBV7-3 with TRBJ2-3, with a tentative D call TRBD1 (5 bases). CDR3 length: 17 residues. Germline V gene data show CDR1 as SGHTA and CDR2 as FQGTGA. V was cut by 0 bases and J by 2 bases, with 15 bases left in between.

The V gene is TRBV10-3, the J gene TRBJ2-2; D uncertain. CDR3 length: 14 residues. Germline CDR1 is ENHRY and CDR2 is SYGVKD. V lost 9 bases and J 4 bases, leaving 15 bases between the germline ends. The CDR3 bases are TGTGCCATTAGAAGTGGCCAGAGCACCGGGGAGCTGTTTTTT. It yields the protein CAIRSGQSTGELFF.

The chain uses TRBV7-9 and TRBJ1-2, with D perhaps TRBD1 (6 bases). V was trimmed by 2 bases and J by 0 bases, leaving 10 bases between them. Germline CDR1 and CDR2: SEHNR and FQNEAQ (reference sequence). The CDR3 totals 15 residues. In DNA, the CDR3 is TGTGCCAGCAGCTTAAATACAGGGACTAACTATGGCTACACCTTC. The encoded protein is CASSLNTGTNYGYTF.

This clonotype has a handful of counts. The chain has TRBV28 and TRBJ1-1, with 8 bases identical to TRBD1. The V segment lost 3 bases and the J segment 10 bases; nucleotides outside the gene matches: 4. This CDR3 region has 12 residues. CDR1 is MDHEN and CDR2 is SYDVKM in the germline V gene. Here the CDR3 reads CASSFPDRGAFF. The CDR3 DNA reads TGTGCCAGCAGTTTCCCTGACAGGGGAGCTTTCTTT.

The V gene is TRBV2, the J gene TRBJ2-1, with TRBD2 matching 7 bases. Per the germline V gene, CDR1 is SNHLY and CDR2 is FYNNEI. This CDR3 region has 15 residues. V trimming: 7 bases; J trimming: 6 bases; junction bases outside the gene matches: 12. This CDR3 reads CASTITSVAVNEQFF. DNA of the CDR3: TGTGCCAGCACCATTACTAGCGTGGCCGTCAATGAGCAGTTCTTC.

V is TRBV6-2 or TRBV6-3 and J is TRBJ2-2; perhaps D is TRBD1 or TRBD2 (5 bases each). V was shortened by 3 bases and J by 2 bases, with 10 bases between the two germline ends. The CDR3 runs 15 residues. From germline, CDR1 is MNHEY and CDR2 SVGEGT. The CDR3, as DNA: TGTGCCAGCAGTTATAGGGGACCCAACACCGGGGAGCTGTTTTTT. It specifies CASSYRGPNTGELFF.

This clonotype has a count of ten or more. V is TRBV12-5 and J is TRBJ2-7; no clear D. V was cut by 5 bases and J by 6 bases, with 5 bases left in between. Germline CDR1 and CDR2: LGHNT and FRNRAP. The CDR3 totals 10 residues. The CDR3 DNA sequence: TGTGCTAGTGGTACAGCCGAGCAGTACTTC. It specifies CASGTAEQYF.

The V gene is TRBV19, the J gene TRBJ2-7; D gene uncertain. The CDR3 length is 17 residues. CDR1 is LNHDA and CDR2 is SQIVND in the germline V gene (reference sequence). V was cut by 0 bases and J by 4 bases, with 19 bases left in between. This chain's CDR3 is CASSIEVGAAFSYEQYF. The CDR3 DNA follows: TGTGCCAGTAGTATAGAGGTTGGAGCCGCTTTTTCTTACGAGCAGTACTTC.

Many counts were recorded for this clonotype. The CDR3 DNA sequence: TGTGCCAGCAGTTTATTGAGGGGGGAAGAGACCCAGTACTTC. Protein: CASSLLRGEETQYF. This rearrangement joins TRBV28 to TRBJ2-5, with D perhaps matching TRBD1 or TRBD2 (6 bases each). V gave up 1 base and J gave up 3 bases, with 9 bases separating them. CDR3 length equals 14 residues. CDR1 is MDHEN, CDR2 SYDVKM, per germline.

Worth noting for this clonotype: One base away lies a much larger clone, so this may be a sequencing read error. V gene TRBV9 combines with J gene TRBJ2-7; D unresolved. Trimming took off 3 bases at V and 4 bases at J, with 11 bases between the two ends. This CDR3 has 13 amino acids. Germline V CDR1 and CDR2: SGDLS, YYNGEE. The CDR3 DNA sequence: TGTGCCAGCAGCGGCCAACCCCCGTACGAGCAGTACTTC. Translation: CASSGQPPYEQYF.

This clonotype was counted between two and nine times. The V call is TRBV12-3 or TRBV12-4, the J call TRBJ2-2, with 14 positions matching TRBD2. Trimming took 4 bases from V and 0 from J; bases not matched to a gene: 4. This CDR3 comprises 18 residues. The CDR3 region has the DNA TGTGCCAGCAGTTGGACTAGCGGGGGGCCTACGAACACCGGGGAGCTGTTTTTT. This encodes CASSWTSGGPTNTGELFF.

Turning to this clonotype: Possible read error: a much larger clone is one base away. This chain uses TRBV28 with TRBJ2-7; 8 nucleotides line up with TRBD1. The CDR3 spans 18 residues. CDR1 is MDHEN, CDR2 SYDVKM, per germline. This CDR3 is CASSQHGWVDREDYGQYF. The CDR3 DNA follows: TGTGCCAGCAGCCAACACGGTTGGGTGGACAGGGAAGATTACGGGCAGTACTTC.

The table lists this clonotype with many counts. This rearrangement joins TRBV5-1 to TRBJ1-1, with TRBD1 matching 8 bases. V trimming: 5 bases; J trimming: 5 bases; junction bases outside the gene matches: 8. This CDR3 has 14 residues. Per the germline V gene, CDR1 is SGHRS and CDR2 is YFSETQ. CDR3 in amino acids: CASSLNGQGTEAFF. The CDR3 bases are TGCGCCAGCAGTTTGAACGGACAGGGAACTGAAGCTTTCTTT.

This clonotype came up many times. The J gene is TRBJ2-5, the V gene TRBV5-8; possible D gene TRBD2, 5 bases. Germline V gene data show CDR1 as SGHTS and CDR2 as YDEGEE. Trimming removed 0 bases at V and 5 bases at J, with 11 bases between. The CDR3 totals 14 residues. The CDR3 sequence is CASSLGPGVETQYF. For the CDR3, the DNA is TGTGCCAGCAGCTTGGGCCCCGGGGTGGAGACCCAGTACTTC.

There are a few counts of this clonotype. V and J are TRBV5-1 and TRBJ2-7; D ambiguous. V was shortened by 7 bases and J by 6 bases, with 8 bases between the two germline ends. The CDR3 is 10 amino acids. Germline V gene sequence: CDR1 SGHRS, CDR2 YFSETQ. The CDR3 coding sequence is TGCGCCAGCCAACCTCGCGAGCAGTACTTC. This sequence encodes CASQPREQYF.

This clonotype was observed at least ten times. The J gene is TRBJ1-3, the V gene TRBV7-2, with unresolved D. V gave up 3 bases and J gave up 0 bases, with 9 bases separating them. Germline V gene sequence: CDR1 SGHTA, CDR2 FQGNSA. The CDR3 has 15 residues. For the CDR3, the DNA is TGTGCCAGCAGCTTCCAAGGTTTCTCTGGAAACACCATATATTTT. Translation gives CASSFQGFSGNTIYF.

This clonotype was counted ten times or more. CDR3 coding DNA: TGCAGTGCTAGGGGTCTGCCCTACGAGCAGTACTTC. It encodes CSARGLPYEQYF. The chain recombines TRBV20-1 with TRBJ2-7; D remains unclear. There are 12 residues in the CDR3. Germline V gene data show CDR1 as DFQATT and CDR2 as SNEGSKA (reference sequence). The V end was cut by 3 bases, the J end by 2 bases, with 8 bases between.

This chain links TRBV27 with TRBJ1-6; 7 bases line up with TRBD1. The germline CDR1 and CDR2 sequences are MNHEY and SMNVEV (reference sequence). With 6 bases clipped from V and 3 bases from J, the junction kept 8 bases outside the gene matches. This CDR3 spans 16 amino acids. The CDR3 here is CASRLRDSYYNSPLHF. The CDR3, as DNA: TGTGCCAGCAGACTCCGGGACAGTTACTATAATTCACCCCTCCACTTT.

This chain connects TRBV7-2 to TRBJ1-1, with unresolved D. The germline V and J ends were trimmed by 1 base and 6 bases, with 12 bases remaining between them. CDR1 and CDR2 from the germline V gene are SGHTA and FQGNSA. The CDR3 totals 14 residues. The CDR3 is CASSLEEGWAEAFF. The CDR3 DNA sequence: TGTGCCAGCAGCTTAGAGGAGGGTTGGGCTGAAGCTTTCTTT.

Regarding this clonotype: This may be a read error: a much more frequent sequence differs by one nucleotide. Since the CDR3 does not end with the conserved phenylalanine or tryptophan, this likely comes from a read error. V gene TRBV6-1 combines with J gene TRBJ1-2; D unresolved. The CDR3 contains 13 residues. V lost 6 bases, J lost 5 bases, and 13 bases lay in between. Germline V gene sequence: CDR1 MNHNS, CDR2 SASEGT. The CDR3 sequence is CASSGTGSYGYTL. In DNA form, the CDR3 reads TGTGCCAGCAGCGGTACCGGCTCATATGGCTACACCCTC.

CDR3 amino acids: CASSLSGEGRDTQYF. The CDR3 DNA sequence: TGTGCCAGCAGTTTGAGTGGAGAGGGTCGGGATACGCAGTATTTT. The genes are TRBV12-3 or TRBV12-4 and TRBJ2-3; D perhaps matches TRBD2 (5 bases). The length of the CDR3 is 15 residues. Trimming left V 3 bases short and J 6 bases short, with 16 bases between.

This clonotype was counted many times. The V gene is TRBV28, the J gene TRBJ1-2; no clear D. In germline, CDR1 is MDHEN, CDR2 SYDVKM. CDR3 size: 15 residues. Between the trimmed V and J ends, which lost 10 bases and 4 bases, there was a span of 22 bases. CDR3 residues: CATAVLSGPTYGYTF. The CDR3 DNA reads TGTGCCACCGCAGTACTCTCCGGGCCTACCTATGGCTACACCTTC.

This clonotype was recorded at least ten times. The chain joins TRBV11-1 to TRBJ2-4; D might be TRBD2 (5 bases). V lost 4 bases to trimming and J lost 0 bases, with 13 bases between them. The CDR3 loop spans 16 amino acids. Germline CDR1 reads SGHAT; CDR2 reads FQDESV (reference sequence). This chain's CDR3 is CASSSRTLLAKNIQYF. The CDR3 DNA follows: TGTGCCAGCAGCTCCAGGACTCTACTAGCCAAAAACATTCAGTACTTC.